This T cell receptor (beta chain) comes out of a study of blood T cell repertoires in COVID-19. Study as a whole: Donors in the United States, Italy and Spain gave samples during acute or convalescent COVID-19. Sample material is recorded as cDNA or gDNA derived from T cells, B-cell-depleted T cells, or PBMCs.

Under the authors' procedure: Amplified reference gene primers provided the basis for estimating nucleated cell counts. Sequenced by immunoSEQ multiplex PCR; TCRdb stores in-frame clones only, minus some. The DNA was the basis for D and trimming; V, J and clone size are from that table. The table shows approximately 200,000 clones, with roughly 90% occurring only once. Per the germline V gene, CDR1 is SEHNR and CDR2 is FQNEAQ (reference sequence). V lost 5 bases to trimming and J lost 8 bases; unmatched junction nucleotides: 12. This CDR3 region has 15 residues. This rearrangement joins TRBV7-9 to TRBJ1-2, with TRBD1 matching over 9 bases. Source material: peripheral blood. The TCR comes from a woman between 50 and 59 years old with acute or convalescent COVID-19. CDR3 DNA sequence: TGTGCCAGCAGCACCCGGGACAGGGCAGAATCCGGCTACACCTTC. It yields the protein CASSTRDRAESGYTF.